Below, one TCR beta chain is given with its context. The CDR3 contains 14 residues. V lost 3 bases to trimming and J lost 3 bases, with 13 bases between them. CDR1 and CDR2 from the germline V gene are SGHKS and YYEKEE (reference sequence). The data are from a study of neurological immune-mediated disorders. Approximately 1 million sorted CD4+ or CD8+ T cells made each library. The cDNA came from 5'RACE, which used 10-nucleotide random UMIs. Over 170 million TCR-beta sequences from 15-18 subjects came out of each sequencing run. TCRdb itself ran the 5' RACE reads through MiXCR, one entry per CDR3 protein. The sample lists tens of thousands of distinct CDR3 sequences; 6% to 7% were seen once.

Material: CD4+ T cells from blood. The origin of this receptor is a woman aged 40 to 55 in good health. The chain employs TRBV5-5 and TRBJ2-7, with unresolved D. The CDR3 nucleotides read TGTGCCAGCAGCTCGCCTCTAATTAGCTACGAGCAGTACTTC. This translates into CASSSPLISYEQYF.